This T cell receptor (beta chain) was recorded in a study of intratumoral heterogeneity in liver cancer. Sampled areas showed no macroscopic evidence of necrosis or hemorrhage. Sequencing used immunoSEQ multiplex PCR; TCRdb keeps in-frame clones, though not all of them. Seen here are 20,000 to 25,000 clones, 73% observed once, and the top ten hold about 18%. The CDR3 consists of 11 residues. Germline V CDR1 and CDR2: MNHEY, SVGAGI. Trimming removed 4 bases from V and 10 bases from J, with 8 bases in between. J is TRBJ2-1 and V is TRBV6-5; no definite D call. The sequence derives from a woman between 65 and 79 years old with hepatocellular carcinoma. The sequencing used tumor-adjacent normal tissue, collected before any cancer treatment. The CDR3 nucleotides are TGTGCCAGCAGTTCCCTGGGAGAGCAGTTCTTC. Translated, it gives CASSSLGEQFF.